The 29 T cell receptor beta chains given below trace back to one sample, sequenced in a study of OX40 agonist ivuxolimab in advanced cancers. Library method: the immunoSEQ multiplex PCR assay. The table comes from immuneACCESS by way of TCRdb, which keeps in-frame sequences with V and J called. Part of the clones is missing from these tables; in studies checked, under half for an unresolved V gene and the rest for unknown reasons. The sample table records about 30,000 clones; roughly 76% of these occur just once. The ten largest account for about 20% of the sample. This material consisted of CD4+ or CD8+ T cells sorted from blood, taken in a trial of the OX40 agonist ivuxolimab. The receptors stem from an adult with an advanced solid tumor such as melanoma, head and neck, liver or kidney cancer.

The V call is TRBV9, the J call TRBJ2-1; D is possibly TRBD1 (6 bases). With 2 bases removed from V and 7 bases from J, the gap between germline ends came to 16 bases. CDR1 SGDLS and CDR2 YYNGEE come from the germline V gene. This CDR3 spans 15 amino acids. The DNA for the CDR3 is TGTGCCAGCAGCGTGCAGGGGCCAGGGGCTAATGAGCAGTTCTTC. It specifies CASSVQGPGANEQFF.

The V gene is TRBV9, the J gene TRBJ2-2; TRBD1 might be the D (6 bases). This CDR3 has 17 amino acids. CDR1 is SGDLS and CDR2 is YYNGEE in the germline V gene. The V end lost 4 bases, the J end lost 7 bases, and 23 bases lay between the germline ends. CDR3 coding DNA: TGTGCCAGCAGCCCTACTAGATCTAACAGGGCTGGCGGGGAGCTGTTTTTT. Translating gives CASSPTRSNRAGGELFF.

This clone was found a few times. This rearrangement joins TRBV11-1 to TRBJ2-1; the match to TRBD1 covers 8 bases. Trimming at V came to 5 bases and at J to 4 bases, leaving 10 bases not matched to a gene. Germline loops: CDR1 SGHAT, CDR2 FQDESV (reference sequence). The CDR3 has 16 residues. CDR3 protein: CASSPSWTGLYNEQFF. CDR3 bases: TGTGCCAGCAGCCCAAGTTGGACAGGGTTATACAATGAGCAGTTCTTC. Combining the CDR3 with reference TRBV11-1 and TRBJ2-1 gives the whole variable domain EAEVAQSPRYKITEKSQAVAFWCDPISGHATLYWYRQILGQGPELLVQFQDESVVDDSQLPKDRFSAERLKGVDSTLKIQPAELGDSAMYLCASSPSWTGLYNEQFFGPGTRLTVL.

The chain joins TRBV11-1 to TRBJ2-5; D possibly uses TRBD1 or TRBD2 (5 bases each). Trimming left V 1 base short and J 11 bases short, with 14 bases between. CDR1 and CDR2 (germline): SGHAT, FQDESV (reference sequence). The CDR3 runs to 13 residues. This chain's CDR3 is CASSLGGNPEQYF. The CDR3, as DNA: TGTGCCAGCAGCTTAGGGGGGAACCCGGAGCAGTACTTC.

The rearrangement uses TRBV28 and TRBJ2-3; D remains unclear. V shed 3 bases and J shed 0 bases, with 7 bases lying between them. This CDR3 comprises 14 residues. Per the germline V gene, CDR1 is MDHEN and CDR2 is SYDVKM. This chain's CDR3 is CASSLASSTDTQYF. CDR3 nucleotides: TGTGCCAGCAGTTTGGCTAGTAGCACAGATACGCAGTATTTT.

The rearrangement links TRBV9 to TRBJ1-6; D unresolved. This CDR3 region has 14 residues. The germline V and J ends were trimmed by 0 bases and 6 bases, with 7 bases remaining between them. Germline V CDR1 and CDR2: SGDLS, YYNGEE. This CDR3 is CASSVGRINSPLHF. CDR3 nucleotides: TGTGCCAGCAGCGTAGGACGGATTAATTCACCCCTCCACTTT. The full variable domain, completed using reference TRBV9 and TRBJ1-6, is DSGVTQTPKHLITATGQRVTLRCSPRSGDLSVYWYQQSLDQGLQFLIQYYNGEERAKGNILERFSAQQFPDLHSELNLSSLELGDSALYFCASSVGRINSPLHFGNGTRLTVT.

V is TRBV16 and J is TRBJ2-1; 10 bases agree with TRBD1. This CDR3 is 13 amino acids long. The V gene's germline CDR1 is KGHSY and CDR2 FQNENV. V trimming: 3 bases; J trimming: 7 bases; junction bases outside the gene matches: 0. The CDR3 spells CASSQGQGNEQFF. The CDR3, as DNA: TGTGCCAGCAGCCAGGGACAGGGGAATGAGCAGTTCTTC.

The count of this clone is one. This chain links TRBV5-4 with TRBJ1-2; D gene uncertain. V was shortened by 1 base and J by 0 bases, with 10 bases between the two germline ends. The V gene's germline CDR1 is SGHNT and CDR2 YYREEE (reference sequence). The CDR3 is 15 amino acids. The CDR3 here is CASSLSYTSNYGYTF. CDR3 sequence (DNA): TGTGCCAGCAGCTTGTCGTACACCTCTAACTATGGCTACACCTTC.

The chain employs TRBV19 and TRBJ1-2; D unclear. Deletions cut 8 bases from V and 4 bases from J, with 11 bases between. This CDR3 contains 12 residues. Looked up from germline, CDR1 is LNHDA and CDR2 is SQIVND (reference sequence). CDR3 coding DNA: TGTGCCAGTTCAGAAAACTTCTATGGCTACACCTTC. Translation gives CASSENFYGYTF.

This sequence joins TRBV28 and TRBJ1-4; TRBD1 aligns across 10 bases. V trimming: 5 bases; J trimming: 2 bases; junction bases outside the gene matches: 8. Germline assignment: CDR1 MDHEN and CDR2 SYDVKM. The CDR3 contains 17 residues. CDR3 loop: CASSTPGQGNTNEKLFF. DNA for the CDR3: TGTGCCAGCAGTACACCGGGACAGGGGAACACTAATGAAAAACTGTTTTTT. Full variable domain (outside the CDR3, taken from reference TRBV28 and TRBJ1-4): DVKVTQSSRYLVKRTGEKVFLECVQDMDHENMFWYRQDPGLGLRLIYFSYDVKMKEKGDIPEGYSVSREKKERFSLILESASTNQTSMYLCASSTPGQGNTNEKLFFGSGTQLSVL.

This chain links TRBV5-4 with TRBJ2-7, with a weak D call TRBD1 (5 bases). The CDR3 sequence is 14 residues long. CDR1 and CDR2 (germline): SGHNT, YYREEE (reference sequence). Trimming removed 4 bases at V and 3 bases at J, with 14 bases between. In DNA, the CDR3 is TGTGCCAGCAGCCCTATCGACAGAAACTACGAGCAGTACTTC. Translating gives CASSPIDRNYEQYF.

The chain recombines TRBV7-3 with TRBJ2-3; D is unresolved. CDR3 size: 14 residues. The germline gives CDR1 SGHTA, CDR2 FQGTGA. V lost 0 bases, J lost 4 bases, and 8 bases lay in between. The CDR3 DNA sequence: TGTGCCAGCAGCTTAACGGGCCTAGCAGATACGCAGTATTTT. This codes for CASSLTGLADTQYF.

The CDR3 region is CASSSGQEDGYTF. CDR3 coding DNA: TGTGCCAGCAGCTCGGGACAGGAGGATGGCTACACCTTC. The chain carries TRBV21-1 and TRBJ1-2; whether TRBD1, the table's D call, matches the DNA was not checked. TRBV21-1 is a pseudogene. The CDR3 extends over 13 amino acids.

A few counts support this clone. The chain's CDR3 is CASSSQAGTDTQYF. In nucleotides, the CDR3 is TGTGCCAGCAGCTCTCAAGCGGGCACAGATACGCAGTATTTT. The rearrangement joins TRBV7-2 to TRBJ2-3, with a weak D call TRBD2 (5 bases). V gave up 4 bases and J gave up 1 base, with 9 bases separating them. Germline lookup yields CDR1 SGHTA and CDR2 FQGNSA. The CDR3 has 14 amino acids.

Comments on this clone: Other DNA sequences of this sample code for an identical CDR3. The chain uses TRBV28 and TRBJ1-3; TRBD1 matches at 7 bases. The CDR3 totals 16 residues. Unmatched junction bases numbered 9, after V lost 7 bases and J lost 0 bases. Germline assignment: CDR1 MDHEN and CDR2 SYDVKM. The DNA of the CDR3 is TGTGCCAGCAAGGGGGCCACACTAAGCTCTGGAAACACCATATATTTT. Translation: CASKGATLSSGNTIYF.

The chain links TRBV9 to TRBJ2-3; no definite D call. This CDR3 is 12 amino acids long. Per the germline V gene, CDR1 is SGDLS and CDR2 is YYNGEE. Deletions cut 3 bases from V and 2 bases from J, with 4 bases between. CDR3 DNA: TGTGCCAGCAGCGCGAACACAGATACGCAGTATTTT. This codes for CASSANTDTQYF. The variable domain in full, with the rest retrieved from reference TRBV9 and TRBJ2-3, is DSGVTQTPKHLITATGQRVTLRCSPRSGDLSVYWYQQSLDQGLQFLIQYYNGEERAKGNILERFSAQQFPDLHSELNLSSLELGDSALYFCASSANTDTQYFGPGTRLTVL.

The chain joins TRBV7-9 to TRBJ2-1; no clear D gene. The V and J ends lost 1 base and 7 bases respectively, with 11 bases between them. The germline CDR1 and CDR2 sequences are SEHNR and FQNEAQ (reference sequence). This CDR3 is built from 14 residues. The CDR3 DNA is TGTGCCAGCAGCTTAGGACGGGCCGCAAATGAGCAGTTCTTC. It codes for CASSLGRAANEQFF. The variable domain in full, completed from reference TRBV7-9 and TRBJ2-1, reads DTGVSQNPRHKITKRGQNVTFRCDPISEHNRLYWYRQTLGQGPEFLTYFQNEAQLEKSRLLSDRFSAERPKGSFSTLEIQRTEQGDSAMYLCASSLGRAANEQFFGPGTRLTVL.

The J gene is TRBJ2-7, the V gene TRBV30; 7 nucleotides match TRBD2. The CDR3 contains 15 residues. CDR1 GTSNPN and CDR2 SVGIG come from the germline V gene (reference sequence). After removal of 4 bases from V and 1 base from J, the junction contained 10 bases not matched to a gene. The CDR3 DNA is TGTGCCTGGAACGGAGAGGGAGGGATTTCCTACGAGCAGTACTTC. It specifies CAWNGEGGISYEQYF.

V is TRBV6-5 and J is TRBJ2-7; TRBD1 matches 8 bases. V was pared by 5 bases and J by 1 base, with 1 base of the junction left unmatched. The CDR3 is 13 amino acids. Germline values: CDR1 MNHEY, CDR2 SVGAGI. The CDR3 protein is CASSRTGSYEQYF. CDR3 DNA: TGTGCCAGCAGTCGGACAGGGTCCTACGAGCAGTACTTC.

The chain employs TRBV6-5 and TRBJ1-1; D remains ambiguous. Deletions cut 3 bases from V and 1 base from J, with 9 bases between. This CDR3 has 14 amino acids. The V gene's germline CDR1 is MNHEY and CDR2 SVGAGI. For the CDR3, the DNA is TGTGCCAGCAGTTATCACAGACGGAACACTGAAGCTTTCTTT. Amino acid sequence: CASSYHRRNTEAFF.

CDR3 nucleotide sequence: TGTGCCAGCAGCCAAGGGAGGGGCCTGAGGGGGACAGGGTTGCGGACACCCCTCCACTTT. As protein: CASSQGRGLRGTGLRTPLHF. The gene calls are TRBV4-2 and TRBJ1-6; 9 bases fit TRBD1. This CDR3 is 20 amino acids long. Trimming took 1 base from V and 11 from J; bases not matched to a gene: 21. Per germline, CDR1 LGHNA and CDR2 YNFKEQ.

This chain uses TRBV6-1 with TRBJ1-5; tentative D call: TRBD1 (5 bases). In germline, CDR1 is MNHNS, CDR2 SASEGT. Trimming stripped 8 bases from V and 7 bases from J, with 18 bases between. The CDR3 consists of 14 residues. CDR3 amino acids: CASSLPGNGQPQHF. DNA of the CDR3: TGTGCCAGCTCTCTCCCAGGGAACGGGCAGCCCCAGCATTTT.

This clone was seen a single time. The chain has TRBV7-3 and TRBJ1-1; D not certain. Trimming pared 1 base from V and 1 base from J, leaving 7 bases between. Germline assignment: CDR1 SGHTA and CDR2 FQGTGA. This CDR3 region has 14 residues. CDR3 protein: CASSLNKENTEAFF. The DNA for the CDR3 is TGTGCCAGCAGCTTAAATAAGGAGAACACTGAAGCTTTCTTT.

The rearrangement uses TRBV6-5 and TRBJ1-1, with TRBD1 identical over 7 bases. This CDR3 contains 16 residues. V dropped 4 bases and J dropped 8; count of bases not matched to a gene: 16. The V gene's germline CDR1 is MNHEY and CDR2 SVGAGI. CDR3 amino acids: CASSSFLGTVTGEAFF. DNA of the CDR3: TGTGCCAGCAGTTCCTTTTTAGGGACAGTCACGGGGGAAGCTTTCTTT.

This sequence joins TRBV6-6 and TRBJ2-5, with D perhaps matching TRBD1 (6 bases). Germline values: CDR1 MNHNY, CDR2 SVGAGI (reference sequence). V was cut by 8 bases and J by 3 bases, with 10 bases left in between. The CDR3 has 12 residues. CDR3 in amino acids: CASGQTEETQYF. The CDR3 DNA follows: TGTGCCAGCGGACAGACTGAAGAGACCCAGTACTTC.

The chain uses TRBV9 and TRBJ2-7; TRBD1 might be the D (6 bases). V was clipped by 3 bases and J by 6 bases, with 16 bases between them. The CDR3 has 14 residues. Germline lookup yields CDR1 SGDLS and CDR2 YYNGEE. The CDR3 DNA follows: TGTGCCAGCAGCGCCACAGGGACACGGGGCGAGCAGTACTTC. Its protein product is CASSATGTRGEQYF. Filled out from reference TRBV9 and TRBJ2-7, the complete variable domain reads DSGVTQTPKHLITATGQRVTLRCSPRSGDLSVYWYQQSLDQGLQFLIQYYNGEERAKGNILERFSAQQFPDLHSELNLSSLELGDSALYFCASSATGTRGEQYFGPGTRLTVT.

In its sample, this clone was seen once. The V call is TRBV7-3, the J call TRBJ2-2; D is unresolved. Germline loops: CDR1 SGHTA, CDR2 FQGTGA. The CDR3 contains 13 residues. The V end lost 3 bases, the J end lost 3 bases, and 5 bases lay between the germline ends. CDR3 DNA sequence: TGTGCCAGCAGCTTGAGTTACACCGGGGAGCTGTTTTTT. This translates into CASSLSYTGELFF.

CDR3 sequence reads: CASSQDPGLSYEQYF. CDR3 in DNA: TGCGCCAGCAGTCAAGATCCGGGACTCTCCTACGAGCAGTACTTC. This chain links TRBV23-1 with TRBJ2-7, with D tentatively TRBD2 (6 bases). TRBV23-1 is an ORF, and what it does is uncertain. V was trimmed by 2 bases and J by 0 bases, leaving 11 bases between them. This CDR3 contains 15 residues.

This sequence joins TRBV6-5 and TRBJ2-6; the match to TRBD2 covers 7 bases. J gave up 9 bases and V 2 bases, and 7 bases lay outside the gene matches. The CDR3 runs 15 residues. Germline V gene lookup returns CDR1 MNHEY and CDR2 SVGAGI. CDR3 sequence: CASSYGGGSRNVLTF. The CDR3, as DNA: TGTGCCAGCAGTTACGGGGGAGGGTCGCGCAACGTCCTGACTTTC.